The following is a T cell receptor beta chain sequence with its context. The antigen this receptor binds is unknown. One base away there is no much larger clone; base qualities are not given. This sample is part of a study of T cell responses to AZD1222 COVID-19 vaccine (dated by TCRdb to the early 2020s). Regarding the study in general: AZD1222 recipients whose second dose came at about 4 weeks and those whose second dose came at about 12 weeks were combined into one group, since spike-specific TCR depth and breadth did not differ between the two schedules. TCR sequencing covered more than 230 trial participants: about 210 given two doses of AZD1222 and about 26 given two doses of MenACWY control vaccine. Enrollment into the trials was organized by age into subgroups of 18-55, 56-69 and 70-plus years, and those subgroups contained around 150, 28 and 57 TCR-sequenced participants, respectively.

V is cut by 5 bases and J by 1 base, and the space between the germline ends is 20 bases. The CDR1 and CDR2 encoded by the germline V gene are SGHVS and FQNEAQ. The CDR3 goes from the cysteine to the phenylalanine over 17 residues. Here the CDR3 DNA is all that survives: 51 bases in frame from base 1. General study outcomes and caveats: Because no day 14 peak-response samples were available, the repertoires could be characterized only after the peak T cell response. Only 5 to 7 AZD1222 recipients were SARS-CoV-2 seropositive at baseline, limiting conclusions about previously exposed vaccinees. Participants were mostly white British and included more females than males, and it was suggested by the authors that clonal diversity may have been underestimated. Epitopes outside the regions mutated in the B.1.351 and B.1.1.7 variants were reportedly recognized by nearly half of the unique spike-specific TCRs. Spike-specific TCR breadth and depth rose significantly after two AZD1222 doses compared with day 0 and with MenACWY recipients. CD4 TCRs associated with the vaccine covered the entire spike protein, and the dominant responses were in regions 160-218 and 743-854. The 56-69-year group was small, and its depth increase did not reach significance, likely because of low power.

The CDR3 regions of human TCRbeta chains were analyzed by immunosequencing. Per the authors' processing: TCRs in the repertoires were compared against a reference library of SARS-CoV-2-specific TCRs that had been generated with the MIRA antigen-specificity platform. Breadth was defined as the fraction of unique TCRs that were SARS-CoV-2-associated. Depth was defined as the fraction of total T cells that were SARS-CoV-2-associated. Using the MIRA data, each spike-specific TCR was mapped to the spike region that the TCR reacts to and placed in a CD4 or CD8 class. Log10-transformed breadth and depth values were compared by one-way ANOVA with Sidak's multiple comparisons tests. The table comes from immuneACCESS by way of TCRdb, which keeps in-frame sequences with V and J called. Part of the clones is missing from these tables; in studies checked, under half for an unresolved V gene and the rest for unknown reasons. That table supplies the V and J calls and clone size; D and trimming were determined from the DNA. The sample profile shows about 160,000 clones; roughly nine tenths of them were found once. Approximately 2% of the sample is taken by the ten largest.

The time point label here, explained by the study, means: baseline before first vaccination. Samples from vaccinated people were obtained from the UK trials COV001 and COV002, which included a single-blind randomized controlled phase 2/3 trial of AZD1222 (ChAdOx1 nCoV-19) in healthy adults. For TCRbeta chain sequencing, PBMC samples from trial participants were taken at day 0 and at day 28 after the second dose. Sequencing was performed on peripheral blood, taken on day 0 of AZD1222 vaccination. The receptor comes from an adult in good health. The chain employs TRBV7-8 and TRBJ1-1; the D gene assignment is ambiguous. The nucleotide sequence reads TGTGCCAGCAGCCCCTACCATTGGACCCTTACGAACACTGAAGCTTTCTTT. This codes for CASSPYHWTLTNTEAFF. The reference TRBV7-8 and TRBJ1-1 proteins fill in what lies around the CDR3, so the full variable domain reads GAGVSQSPRYKVAKRGQDVALRCDPISGHVSLFWYQQALGQGPEFLTYFQNEAQLDKSGLPSDRFFAERPEGSVSTLKIQRTQQEDSAVYLCASSPYHWTLTNTEAFFGQGTRLTVV.